The 11 T cell receptor beta chains below come from one sample, sequenced in a study of CD8 T cells in Susac syndrome. A quantity of roughly 0.5 to 1 ug RNA underwent reverse transcription using random hexamers. TCRdb recomputed calls from the immunoSEQ multiplex PCR reads with MiXCR, one row per CDR3 protein. The sample lists under 250,000 distinct CDR3 sequences, around 95% occurring once. The sequencing input was CD4+ T cells from PBMCs. These receptors were taken from a human donor with multiple sclerosis.

The chain uses TRBV12-3 or TRBV12-4 and TRBJ1-5; unclear D gene. CDR3 length equals 14 residues. The ends were cut back, 2 bases at V and 2 bases at J, with 7 bases in the middle. This CDR3 reads CASSLRGRNQPQHF. As DNA, the CDR3 is TGTGCCAGCAGTTTACGAGGGCGCAATCAGCCCCAGCATTTT.

The chain couples TRBV3-1 to TRBJ2-1, with D hard to call. Deletions cut 0 bases from V and 9 bases from J, with 15 bases between. Germline V gives CDR1 LGHDT, CDR2 YNNKEL (reference sequence). The CDR3 consists of 15 residues. The CDR3 spells CASSQESVGSSEQFF. For the CDR3, the DNA is TGTGCCAGCAGCCAAGAGAGTGTAGGATCAAGTGAGCAGTTCTTC.

Only a few counts were recorded for this clonotype. The chain recombines TRBV9 with TRBJ2-7; the D gene is possibly TRBD1 (6 bases). V was pared by 3 bases and J by 2 bases, with 18 bases between. The CDR3 runs 16 residues. Germline V CDR1 and CDR2: SGDLS, YYNGEE. The CDR3 sequence is CASSGGFGQGTYEQYF. The CDR3 region has the DNA TGTGCCAGCAGCGGCGGGTTCGGGCAGGGGACCTACGAGCAGTACTTC.

V usage is TRBV4-1 and J usage is TRBJ1-2; D not resolved. The CDR3 is made up of 14 amino acids. Germline CDR1 is MGHRA and CDR2 is YSYEKL. V was trimmed by 2 bases and J by 4 bases, leaving 11 bases between them. DNA of the CDR3: TGCGCCAGCAGCCAATCGGCTCGGGGCTATGGCTACACCTTC. Translation gives CASSQSARGYGYTF.

CDR3 DNA: TGTGCCAGCAGCCCCAGACAGGGTAACACTGAAGCTTTCTTT. This sequence encodes CASSPRQGNTEAFF. V usage is TRBV3-1 and J usage is TRBJ1-1; 7 nucleotides match TRBD1. From germline, CDR1 is LGHDT and CDR2 YNNKEL (reference sequence). Germline trimming cut 4 bases from V and 2 bases from J; bases unmatched to any gene: 4. The CDR3 length is 14 residues.

This chain's CDR3 is CASSEDRYEQYV. For the CDR3, the DNA is TGTGCCAGCAGTGAGGACAGATACGAGCAGTACGTC. The rearrangement uses TRBV2 and TRBJ2-7; a possible D gene is TRBD1 (6 bases). The V end lost 3 bases, the J end lost 4 bases, and 7 bases lay between the germline ends. Germline V CDR1 and CDR2: SNHLY, FYNNEI. The CDR3 is 12 residues long.

The V gene is TRBV29-1, the J gene TRBJ2-5, with 12 bases fitting TRBD1. After removal of 3 bases from V and 6 bases from J, the junction contained 2 bases not matched to a gene. The CDR3 extends over 13 amino acids. Germline-derived CDR1 and CDR2 are SQVTM and ANQGSEA. The CDR3 DNA follows: TGCAGCGTTGAGGGACAGGGGGCGAAGACCCAGTACTTC. Amino acids: CSVEGQGAKTQYF.

V is TRBV9 and J is TRBJ1-1; 8 bases are shared with TRBD1. Germline V gives CDR1 SGDLS, CDR2 YYNGEE. CDR3 length: 16 amino acids. With V trimmed by 0 bases and J by 1 base, 5 bases remained unmatched. The CDR3 region has the DNA TGTGCCAGCAGCGTAGCGGCAGGGGGCGCGAACACTGAAGCTTTCTTT. Translation: CASSVAAGGANTEAFF.

The V and J genes are TRBV16 and TRBJ2-1; 10 positions agree with TRBD2. The ends lost 0 bases at V and 7 bases at J; junction bases unmatched: 6. This CDR3 is built from 16 residues. Germline CDR1 is KGHSY and CDR2 is FQNENV. The CDR3 sequence: CASSQSAGGFRNEQFF. CDR3 nucleotide sequence: TGTGCCAGCAGCCAATCAGCGGGAGGGTTTAGGAATGAGCAGTTCTTC.

The chain joins TRBV3-1 to TRBJ2-7; D perhaps matches TRBD1 (6 bases). In germline, CDR1 is LGHDT, CDR2 YNNKEL (reference sequence). There are 16 residues in the CDR3. Trimming removed 1 base from V and 2 bases from J, with 15 bases in between. The chain's CDR3 is CASSQVGGPPTYEQYF. The CDR3 DNA sequence: TGTGCCAGCAGCCAAGTTGGGGGCCCCCCAACCTACGAGCAGTACTTC.

The chain carries TRBV5-6 and TRBJ2-3; 7 bases match TRBD2. The CDR3 totals 16 residues. Trimming removed 2 bases from V and 0 bases from J; junction bases left unmatched: 6. The germline gives CDR1 SGHDT, CDR2 YYEEEE. In DNA, the CDR3 is TGTGCCAGCAGCTTATTGGCGGGGGTTAGCACAGATACGCAGTATTTT. This translates into CASSLLAGVSTDTQYF.